This T cell receptor (beta chain) was identified during a study of T cells in Graves' hyperthyroidism and ophthalmopathy. Regarding the study as a whole: Within blood appeared most thyroid clonotypes that had expanded above 0.001.

It was RNA transcripts that yielded the amplified TCR beta CDR3 regions. Using the HTBI primer set, a first-round RT-PCR was run on the TCR CDR3. Each CDR3 protein is one row after TCRdb ran MiXCR on the multiplex PCR reads. This sample has approximately 720,000 distinct CDR3 sequences, with 18% found just once. Looked up from germline, CDR1 is MNHNY and CDR2 is SVGAGI (reference sequence). V lost 0 bases and J lost 4, with 10 bases in between. The CDR3 spans 14 residues. This clonotype was detected only a few times. Its target is unknown. Clinical symptoms, serum thyroxine and TRAb, thyroid ultrasound and orbital computed tomography together formed the diagnostic basis. The PBMCs studied were ones that came from about 9.9 ml fresh peripheral blood.

This sequence was found in a woman in her fifties or sixties with Graves' hyperthyroidism that later progressed to Graves' ophthalmopathy. The V gene is TRBV6-6, the J gene TRBJ2-7; D call uncertain. Sample: blood. CDR3 bases: TGTGCCAGCAGTTACTCTGCAAGGGCGTACGAGCAGTACTTC. Residues: CASSYSARAYEQYF.